This T cell receptor (beta chain) stems from a study of beta chain features in type 1 diabetes (dated by TCRdb to 2016 to 2018). Regarding the complete study: Mean age, gender distribution, total cell number and subset yield did not differ between patients and healthy donors. A total of about 110,000,000 sorted cells were examined across all samples, and a strong correlation was observed between cell number per subset and RNA yield. In the study, TCRB repertoires of sorted circulating CD4+ T cell subsets from recently diagnosed type 1 diabetes patients were compared with those of matched healthy donors. Whereas all 28 donors provided naive and central memory subsets, regulatory and stem cell-like memory subsets were isolated from just 8 patients and about 8 healthy donors. Study-wide findings and limitations: A moderate but significant shortening of TCRB CDR3 length was observed in type 1 diabetes patients in all four CD4+ subsets. At VDJ recombination sites, type 1 diabetes patients had fewer insertions and more deleted nucleotides, which implies abnormalities in thymic rearrangement. Because the HLA sub-analyses included only small numbers of individuals, any influence of HLA type on TCRB rearrangement was left unresolved. Because cDNA was sequenced instead of genomic DNA, highly expressing activated cells could be over-represented, though the groups showed no difference in activation or CD3 levels. Shorter templates might be favored by PCR, yet because patient and control samples were amplified and corrected together, any such skew would affect both groups equally. Naive, central memory and regulatory TCRB repertoires appeared more similar among patients than among healthy donors.

Comments on this clone: Its antigen is not yet known. Per-nucleotide qualities are absent, and no much larger clonotype sits a single base away.

All of the isolated RNA was reverse transcribed with the High Capacity cDNA Reverse Transcription Kit, so expressed TCRB transcripts were sequenced. Naive, central memory and regulatory T cell samples underwent deep immunoSEQ sequencing, averaging roughly 3.4 million total reads per sample. Sorted cells were lysed in RLT buffer, and RNA was extracted using DNase-treated RNeasy Micro or Mini kits according to cell number. To prevent cross-contamination, each cell subset was processed individually, whereas patient and healthy donor samples were processed jointly. The immunoSEQ multiplex PCR was used to amplify TCRB sequences from cDNA, yielding 87-bp fragments that span the CDR3 region. Amplicons were sequenced on the Illumina HiSeq platform. In the paper's pipeline: Synthetic template baselines were used to correct PCR bias computationally, reads within Hamming distance 2 were collapsed together, and singletons that could not be merged were discarded. Reads were aligned against IMGT so that V, D and J genes, CDR3 length and insertions or deletions at six rearrangement sites could be assigned. Clonotype counts were normalized to sorted cell number within each subset before computing true diversity and Gini coefficients with the tcR R package. The overlap coefficient, calculated on TCRB nucleotide sequences, was used to quantify repertoire sharing. The immuneACCESS repertoire file appears here via TCRdb, limited to in-frame rearrangements. These files lack a portion of the clones; in checked studies, under half of the deficit traces to unresolved V genes, and the cause of the others is not known. V and J calls and clone size follow that table, whereas D and trimming were derived from the DNA. The sample has some 130,000 clones on record, around 8.8% of them singletons. The top ten hold 0.7% to 0.85% of the sample.

Each donor gave one peripheral blood draw, about 110 mL on average, collected into heparinised tubes. Naive, central memory, regulatory and stem cell-like memory CD4+ T cells were sorted on a BD FACSAria II using a panel including CD45RO, CCR7, CD25, CD127, CD95 and CD27. A purity above 95% was achieved for all sorted populations. PBMCs were isolated immediately by Lymphoprep density gradient centrifugation and stained directly without culture. To minimize batch effects, samples were stained and sorted in pairs, one healthy donor with one patient per experiment. Counted from cysteine to phenylalanine, this CDR3 has 17 amino acids. Just the 51-base CDR3 DNA is kept, in frame starting at base 1.

Sequencing was carried out using central memory CD4+ T cells from blood. The chain employs TRBV1 and TRBJ2-3; no check of the table's D call, TRBD2, against the DNA was made. TRBV1 counts as a pseudogene. The clonotype was recovered from a man aged 25-40 years with type 1 diabetes. CDR3 reads: CTSSQEVAGAKTATQYF. The sequenced DNA is TGCACCAGCAGCCAAGAGGTCGCGGGGGCGAAAACGGCTACGCAGTATTTT.